The present T cell receptor (beta chain) was sequenced within a study of T cell responses to AZD1222 COVID-19 vaccine. The study's findings and limits: Epitopes outside B.1.351 and B.1.1.7 mutated regions reportedly drew nearly half of spike TCRs. At baseline, just a handful of AZD1222 recipients tested seropositive. Repertoire sampling was restricted to post-peak T cell response timepoints. Donors skewed white British and female; clonal diversity was possibly underestimated.

Here immunoSEQ multiplex PCR was the method, and the copy in TCRdb shows in-frame clones only, minus some. Of approximately 100,000 clones listed, about 90% are singletons. Regarding this clone: Its target is not known.

The TCR was taken from an adult in good health. The specimen comprised peripheral blood, sampled on day 0 of AZD1222 vaccination.

In nucleotides, the CDR3 is TGTGCCAGCTCCTCGGGACAGGGCTTCCAAGAGACCCAGTACTTC. This codes for CASSSGQGFQETQYF. The genes are TRBV28 and TRBJ2-5; 9 bases are a match to TRBD1. Losses at the gene ends were 8 bases for V and 1 base for J; bases not matched to a gene: 8. Germline V gives CDR1 MDHEN, CDR2 SYDVKM. This CDR3 has 15 amino acids.